The 24 T cell receptor beta chains below come from one sample, sequenced in a study of cytomegalovirus exposure and HLA in healthy donors. In the PCR, 60 Vbeta and 13 Jbeta primers were used. TCRdb's copy holds only in-frame clones and misses some; the assay was immunoSEQ multiplex PCR. The table lists 150,000 to 200,000 clones, around 76% of them singletons. Sequenced material: PBMCs. These receptors were collected from a man aged 25 to 45 in good health and CMV-seronegative.

This clone was detected once. This chain uses TRBV4-2 with TRBJ2-4; 9 nucleotides align to TRBD1. The CDR3 spans 17 residues. Per the germline V gene, CDR1 is LGHNA and CDR2 is YNFKEQ. V gave up 0 bases and J gave up 5 bases; unmatched junction bases: 8. CDR3: CASSQDPGRTGENIQYF. In DNA form, the CDR3 reads TGTGCCAGCAGCCAAGATCCGGGGAGGACAGGGGAAAACATTCAGTACTTC.

CDR3 sequence: CASSYSGGHTIYF. In DNA, the CDR3 is TGTGCCAGCAGTTACTCGGGAGGACACACCATATATTTT. J is TRBJ1-3 and V is TRBV6-5; D gene uncertain. CDR3 length: 13 residues. V lost 0 bases and J 8 bases, leaving 8 bases between the germline ends. Germline values: CDR1 MNHEY, CDR2 SVGAGI.

The V and J genes are TRBV4-1 and TRBJ1-6; D might be TRBD1 (6 bases). The CDR3 loop spans 16 amino acids. Germline CDR1 is MGHRA and CDR2 is YSYEKL. V lost 5 bases to trimming and J lost 7 bases, with 18 bases between them. CDR3 amino acids: CASSSQTGTRNSPLHF. Here the CDR3 DNA reads TGCGCCAGCAGCTCCCAAACAGGGACTAGGAATTCACCCCTCCACTTT.

This clone has a handful of counts. The chain has TRBV5-1 and TRBJ1-2; 7 nucleotides align to TRBD1. The CDR3 contains 14 residues. Germline values: CDR1 SGHRS, CDR2 YFSETQ. Trimming cost V 0 bases and J 7 bases; bases outside gene matches: 6. CDR3 amino acids: CASSLGAGGSGYTF. As DNA, the CDR3 is TGCGCCAGCAGCTTGGGGGCAGGGGGAAGTGGCTACACCTTC.

The chain links TRBV6-5 to TRBJ2-1, with D tentatively TRBD2 (6 bases). The V end was cut by 6 bases, the J end by 0 bases, with 12 bases between. The CDR3 runs to 15 residues. Germline CDR1 and CDR2: MNHEY and SVGAGI. The CDR3: CASSPAGSSYNEQFF. CDR3 in DNA: TGTGCCAGCAGCCCGGCGGGGAGCTCCTACAATGAGCAGTTCTTC.

The genes are TRBV19 and TRBJ1-4; D is ambiguous. The CDR3 has 13 amino acids. CDR1 is LNHDA and CDR2 is SQIVND in the germline V gene (reference sequence). V gave up 9 bases and J gave up 0 bases, with 8 bases separating them. The CDR3 spells CASNPTTNEKLFF. DNA of the CDR3: TGTGCCAGCAACCCTACAACTAATGAAAAACTGTTTTTT.

This clone was found a few times. This rearrangement joins TRBV18 to TRBJ1-1, with D perhaps TRBD1 (5 bases). Trimming cost V 4 bases and J 5 bases, with 14 bases left between them. Germline V gene sequence: CDR1 KGHSH, CDR2 LQKENI. This CDR3 is 14 amino acids long. CDR3 nucleotides: TGTGCCAGCTCACTACAACAGGCCCCGACTGAAGCTTTCTTT. Protein sequence: CASSLQQAPTEAFF.

V and J are TRBV7-3 and TRBJ2-1; 11 bases are shared with TRBD2. Germline CDR1 is SGHTA and CDR2 is FQGTGA. This CDR3 has 16 amino acids. After removal of 5 bases from V and 5 bases from J, the junction contained 8 bases not matched to a gene. The CDR3 bases are TGTGCCAGCAGCATCTCGGGACTAGCGGAACACAATGAGCAGTTCTTC. Its protein product is CASSISGLAEHNEQFF. Drawing the rest from reference TRBV7-3 and TRBJ2-1, the complete variable domain is GAGVSQTPSNKVTEKGKYVELRCDPISGHTALYWYRQSLGQGPEFLIYFQGTGAADDSGLPNDRFFAVRPEGSVSTLKIQRTERGDSAVYLCASSISGLAEHNEQFFGPGTRLTVL.

This clone was counted a single time. This CDR3 reads CASSNPGQNTEAFF. DNA of the CDR3: TGTGCCAGCAGTAATCCGGGACAAAACACTGAAGCTTTCTTT. This chain joins TRBV2 and TRBJ1-1; D possibly corresponds to TRBD1 (6 bases). The CDR3 is 14 residues long. Germline CDR1 SNHLY, CDR2 FYNNEI. V lost 5 bases and J 2 bases, leaving 12 bases between the germline ends.

The rearrangement links TRBV7-9 to TRBJ2-1; maybe TRBD1 (7 bases). The ends were cut back, 7 bases at V and 4 bases at J, with 17 bases in the middle. CDR3 length: 15 residues. Per germline, CDR1 SEHNR and CDR2 FQNEAQ (reference sequence). In nucleotides, the CDR3 is TGTGCCAGCACCAGAGGAGGGGACAGTTACAATGAGCAGTTCTTC. This sequence encodes CASTRGGDSYNEQFF.

The chain combines TRBV28 with TRBJ2-7; possible D gene TRBD2, 6 bases. Trimming took off 7 bases at V and 3 bases at J, with 19 bases between the two ends. The CDR3 consists of 15 residues. Germline V gene lookup returns CDR1 MDHEN and CDR2 SYDVKM. The CDR3 here is CASKPKGRRGYEQYF. The CDR3 DNA reads TGTGCCAGCAAACCCAAAGGTCGGCGGGGCTACGAGCAGTACTTC.

The sample holds a few counts of this clone. The gene calls are TRBV7-6 and TRBJ2-7; 9 bases align to TRBD1. The CDR3 is made up of 17 amino acids. Germline V lookup: CDR1 SGHVS, CDR2 FNYEAQ. V shed 0 bases, J shed 1 base, and the junction held 7 bases outside the gene matches. CDR3 DNA sequence: TGTGCCAGCAGCTTAGCGCCGGGACAGGGAAGGTCCTACGAGCAGTACTTC. The encoded protein is CASSLAPGQGRSYEQYF.

This chain uses TRBV11-2 with TRBJ2-7, with D possibly being TRBD1 (6 bases). Per germline, CDR1 SGHAT and CDR2 FQNNGV. Trimming stripped 0 bases from V and 3 bases from J, with 12 bases between. The CDR3 has 15 amino acids. CDR3 nucleotides: TGTGCCAGCAGCTTAGATAGGACAGCCTTCTACGAGCAGTACTTC. This encodes CASSLDRTAFYEQYF.

This clone was seen a handful of times. The J gene is TRBJ1-2, the V gene TRBV29-1, with 7 bases that match TRBD1. Trimming removed 0 bases from V and 5 bases from J; junction bases left unmatched: 15. The length of the CDR3 is 17 residues. Germline V gene lookup returns CDR1 SQVTM and CDR2 ANQGSEA. The CDR3 reads CSVEDSNNRGGFYGYTF. For the CDR3, the DNA is TGCAGCGTTGAAGACTCAAATAACAGGGGCGGGTTTTATGGCTACACCTTC.

The chain recombines TRBV7-3 with TRBJ2-5, with D maybe TRBD2 (5 bases). CDR3 length equals 13 residues. V shed 5 bases and J shed 9 bases, with 16 bases lying between them. Germline assignment: CDR1 SGHTA and CDR2 FQGTGA. The CDR3 sequence is CASSPLRDAAQYF. Here the CDR3 DNA reads TGTGCCAGCAGCCCCCTCCGGGATGCGGCCCAGTACTTC.

This clone was seen a handful of times. V gene TRBV5-6 combines with J gene TRBJ1-4; the D gene is possibly TRBD1 (5 bases). In germline, CDR1 is SGHDT, CDR2 YYEEEE. V was trimmed by 6 bases and J by 1 base, leaving 13 bases between them. CDR3 size: 15 residues. The CDR3 is CASNPQGRTNEKLFF. The DNA for the CDR3 is TGTGCCAGCAACCCGCAGGGCCGAACTAATGAAAAACTGTTTTTT.

V usage is TRBV21-1 and J usage is TRBJ2-3; the table names TRBD2, a call not compared with the DNA. TRBV21-1 is recorded as a pseudogene. The CDR3 has 19 residues. The CDR3 DNA reads TGTGCCAGGGGGACAGGGAAGGGGACTAGCGGGAGTATCGCAGATACGCAGTATTTT. Residues: CARGTGKGTSGSIADTQYF.

This clone showed up just once. This chain links TRBV6-1 with TRBJ2-1; 7 bases are a match to TRBD1. J was trimmed by 4 bases and V by 7 bases; bases with no gene match: 10. The CDR3 contains 15 residues. CDR1 and CDR2 (germline): MNHNS, SASEGT. CDR3 amino acids: CASTSADRRYNEQFF. The DNA of the CDR3 is TGTGCCAGCACCTCAGCGGACAGGCGGTACAATGAGCAGTTCTTC.

The chain is built from TRBV29-1 and TRBJ1-2, with 7 positions matching TRBD1. After removal of 6 bases from V and 4 bases from J, the junction contained 11 bases not matched to a gene. The germline V gene encodes CDR1 SQVTM and CDR2 ANQGSEA. This CDR3 spans 14 amino acids. In DNA form, the CDR3 reads TGCAGCGTAACTCCCGGGACAGAGCTCTATGGCTACACCTTC. Translating gives CSVTPGTELYGYTF.

This clone has a single count. The gene calls are TRBV6-1 and TRBJ2-5; possibly TRBD2 for D (6 bases). The end of the DNA is better explained by TRBJ2-7, so the J call may be wrong. This CDR3 region has 14 residues. Per germline, CDR1 MNHNS and CDR2 SASEGT. CDR3: CASIGGGKVGEQYF. The CDR3 coding sequence is TGTGCCAGCATCGGAGGCGGGAAGGTTGGCGAGCAGTACTTC.

The rearrangement joins TRBV5-1 to TRBJ1-1; 7 nucleotides line up with TRBD1. J was trimmed by 0 bases and V by 0 bases; bases with no gene match: 8. From germline, CDR1 is SGHRS and CDR2 YFSETQ. The CDR3 has 17 residues. The chain's CDR3 is CASSLAKMTGMNTEAFF. CDR3 DNA sequence: TGCGCCAGCAGCTTGGCCAAAATGACAGGGATGAACACTGAAGCTTTCTTT.

The rearrangement uses TRBV6-1 and TRBJ2-1, with unresolved D. The germline gives CDR1 MNHNS, CDR2 SASEGT. This CDR3 contains 15 residues. The V and J ends lost 2 bases and 0 bases respectively, with 8 bases between them. The CDR3 region has the DNA TGTGCCAGCAGTGAATCCCGGAGCTCCTACAATGAGCAGTTCTTC. Translation: CASSESRSSYNEQFF.

V and J are TRBV14 and TRBJ2-1, with 14 bases aligning to TRBD2. With 4 bases clipped from V and 9 bases from J, the junction kept 8 bases outside the gene matches. The CDR3 sequence is 16 residues long. Germline CDR1 and CDR2: SGHDN and FVKESK. The chain's CDR3 is CASSRMGLAGEAEQFF. The CDR3 coding sequence is TGTGCCAGCAGCCGGATGGGACTAGCGGGAGAGGCTGAGCAGTTCTTC.

V usage is TRBV9 and J usage is TRBJ1-3; 8 bases fit TRBD1. In germline, CDR1 is SGDLS, CDR2 YYNGEE. The CDR3 extends over 17 amino acids. V gave up 3 bases and J gave up 0 bases; unmatched junction bases: 8. The CDR3 coding sequence is TGTGCCAGCAGCGCGATTACAGGGGGTAGCTCTGGAAACACCATATATTTT. It encodes CASSAITGGSSGNTIYF.